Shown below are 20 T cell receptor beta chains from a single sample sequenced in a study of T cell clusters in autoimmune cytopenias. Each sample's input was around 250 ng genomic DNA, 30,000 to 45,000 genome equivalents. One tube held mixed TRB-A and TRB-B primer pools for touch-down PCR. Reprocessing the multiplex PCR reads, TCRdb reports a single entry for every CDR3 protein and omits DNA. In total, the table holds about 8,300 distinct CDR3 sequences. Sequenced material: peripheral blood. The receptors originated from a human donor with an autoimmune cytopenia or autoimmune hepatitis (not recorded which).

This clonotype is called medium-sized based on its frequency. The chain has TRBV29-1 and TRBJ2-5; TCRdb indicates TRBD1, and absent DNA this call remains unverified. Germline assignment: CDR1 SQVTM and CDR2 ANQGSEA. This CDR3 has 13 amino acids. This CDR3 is CSGTGQGKETQYF. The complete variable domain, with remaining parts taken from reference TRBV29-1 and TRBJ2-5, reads SAVISQKPSRDICQRGTSLTIQCQVDSQVTMMFWYRQQPGQSLTLIATANQGSEATYESGFVIDKFPISRPNLTFSTLTVSNMSPEDSSIYLCSGTGQGKETQYFGPGTRLLVL.

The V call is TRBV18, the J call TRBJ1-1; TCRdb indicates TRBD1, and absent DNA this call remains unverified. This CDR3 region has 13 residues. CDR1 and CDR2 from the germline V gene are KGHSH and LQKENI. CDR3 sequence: CASSQTGGDEAFF.

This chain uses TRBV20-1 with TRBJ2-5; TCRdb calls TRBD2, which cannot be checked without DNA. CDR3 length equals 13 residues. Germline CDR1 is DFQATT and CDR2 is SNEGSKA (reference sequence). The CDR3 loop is CSATGLVQETQYF.

CDR3 in amino acids: CASSPGGMNTEAFF. The chain couples TRBV10-1 to TRBJ1-1. Germline lookup yields CDR1 WNHNN and CDR2 SYGVQD (reference sequence). The CDR3 has 14 residues.

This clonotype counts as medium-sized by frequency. CDR3 region: CASSYRGVTANVLTF. The rearrangement uses TRBV6-5 and TRBJ2-6; TCRdb names TRBD1, which stays unverified in the absence of DNA. Germline CDR1 is MNHEY and CDR2 is SVGAGI. The CDR3 length is 15 residues.

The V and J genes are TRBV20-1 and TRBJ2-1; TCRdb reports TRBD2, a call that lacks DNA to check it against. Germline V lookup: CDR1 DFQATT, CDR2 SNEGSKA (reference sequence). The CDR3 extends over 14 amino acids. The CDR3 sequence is CSARIAGLAIEQFF.

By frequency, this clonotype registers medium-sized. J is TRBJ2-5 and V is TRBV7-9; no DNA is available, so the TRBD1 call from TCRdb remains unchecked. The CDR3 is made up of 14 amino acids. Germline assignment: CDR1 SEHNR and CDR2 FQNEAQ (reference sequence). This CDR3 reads CASSYRAGKETQYF.

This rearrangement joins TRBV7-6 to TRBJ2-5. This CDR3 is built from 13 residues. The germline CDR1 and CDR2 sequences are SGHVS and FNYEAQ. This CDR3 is CASSLDYQETQYF.

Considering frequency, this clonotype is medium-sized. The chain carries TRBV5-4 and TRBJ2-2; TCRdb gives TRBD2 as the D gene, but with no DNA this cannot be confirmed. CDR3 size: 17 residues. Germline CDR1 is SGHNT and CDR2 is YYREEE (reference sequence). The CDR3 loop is CASTKTSGGPNTGELFF.

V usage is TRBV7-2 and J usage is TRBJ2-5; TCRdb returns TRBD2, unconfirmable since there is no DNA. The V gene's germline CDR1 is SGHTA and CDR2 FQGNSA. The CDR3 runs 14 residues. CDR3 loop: CASSLLLAQETQYF.

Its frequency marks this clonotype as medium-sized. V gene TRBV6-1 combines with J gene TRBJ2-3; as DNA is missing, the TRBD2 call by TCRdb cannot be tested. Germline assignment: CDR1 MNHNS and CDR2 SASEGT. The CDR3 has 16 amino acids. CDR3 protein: CASSVTGEVGTDTQYF.

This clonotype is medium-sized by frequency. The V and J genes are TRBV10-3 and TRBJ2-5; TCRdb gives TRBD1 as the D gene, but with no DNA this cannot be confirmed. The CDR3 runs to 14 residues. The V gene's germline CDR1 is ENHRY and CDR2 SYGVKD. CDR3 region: CATAHRTGVETQYF.

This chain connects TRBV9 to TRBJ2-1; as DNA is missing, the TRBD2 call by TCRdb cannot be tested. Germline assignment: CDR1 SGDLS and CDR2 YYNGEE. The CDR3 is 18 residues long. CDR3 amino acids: CASSDRAGAGITYNEQFF.

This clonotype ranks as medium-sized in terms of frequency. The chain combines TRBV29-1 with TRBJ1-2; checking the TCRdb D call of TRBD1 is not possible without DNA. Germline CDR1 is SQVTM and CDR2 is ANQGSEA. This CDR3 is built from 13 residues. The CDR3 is CSVVGGPTYGYTF.

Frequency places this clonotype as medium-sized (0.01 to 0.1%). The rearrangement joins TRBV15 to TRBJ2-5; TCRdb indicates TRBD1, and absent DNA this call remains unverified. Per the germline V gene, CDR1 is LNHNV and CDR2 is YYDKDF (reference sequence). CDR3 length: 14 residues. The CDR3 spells CATSRGGDQETQYF.

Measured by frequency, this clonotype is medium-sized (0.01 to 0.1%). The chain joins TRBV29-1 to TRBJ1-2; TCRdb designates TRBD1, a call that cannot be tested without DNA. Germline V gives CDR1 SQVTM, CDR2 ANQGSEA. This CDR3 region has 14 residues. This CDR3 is CSVKPTGGEIGYTF. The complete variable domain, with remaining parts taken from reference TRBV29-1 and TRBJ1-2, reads SAVISQKPSRDICQRGTSLTIQCQVDSQVTMMFWYRQQPGQSLTLIATANQGSEATYESGFVIDKFPISRPNLTFSTLTVSNMSPEDSSIYLCSVKPTGGEIGYTFGSGTRLTVV.

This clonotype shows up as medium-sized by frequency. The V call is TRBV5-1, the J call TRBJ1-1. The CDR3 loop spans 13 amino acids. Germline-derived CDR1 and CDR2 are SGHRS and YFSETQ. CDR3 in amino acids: CASSRRDRTEAFF. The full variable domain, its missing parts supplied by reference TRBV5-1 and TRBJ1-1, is KAGVTQTPRYLIKTRGQQVTLSCSPISGHRSVSWYQQTPGQGLQFLFEYFSETQRNKGNFPGRFSGRQFSNSRSEMNVSTLELGDSALYLCASSRRDRTEAFFGQGTRLTVV.

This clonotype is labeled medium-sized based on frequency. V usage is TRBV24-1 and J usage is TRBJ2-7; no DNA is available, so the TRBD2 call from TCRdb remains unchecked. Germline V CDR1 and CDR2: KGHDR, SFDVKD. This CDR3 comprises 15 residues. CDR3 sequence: CATSDGGGSSYEQYF.

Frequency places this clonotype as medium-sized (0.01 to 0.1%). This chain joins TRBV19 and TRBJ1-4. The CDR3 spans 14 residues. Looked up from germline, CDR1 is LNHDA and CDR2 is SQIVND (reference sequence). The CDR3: CASSSGTSNEKLFF. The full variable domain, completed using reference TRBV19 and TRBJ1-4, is DGGITQSPKYLFRKEGQNVTLSCEQNLNHDAMYWYRQDPGQGLRLIYYSQIVNDFQKGDIAEGYSVSREKKESFPLTVTSAQKNPTAFYLCASSSGTSNEKLFFGSGTQLSVL.

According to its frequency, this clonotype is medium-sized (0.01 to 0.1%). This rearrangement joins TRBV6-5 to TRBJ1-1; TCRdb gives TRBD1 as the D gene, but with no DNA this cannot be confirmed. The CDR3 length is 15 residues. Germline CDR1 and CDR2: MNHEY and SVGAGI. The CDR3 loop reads CASSYSGGMNTEAFF.